Here is one TCR beta chain with its context. Its antigen is as yet unknown. The data stem from a study of cytomegalovirus exposure and HLA in healthy donors. V gave up 2 bases and J gave up 2 bases, with 11 bases separating them. Germline V CDR1 and CDR2: SGHRS, YFSETQ. CDR3 length: 16 amino acids. Findings and caveats of the study: At a 0.05 false discovery rate, a later analysis found about 17,000 TCR beta sequences to be associated with HLA alleles.

It was with 60 Vbeta and 13 Jbeta primers that the PCR ran. Data came from immunoSEQ multiplex PCR; TCRdb stores just in-frame clones and leaves some out. The profile shows 150,000 to 200,000 clones, about 69% of them singletons. V usage is TRBV5-1 and J usage is TRBJ2-6; D possibly corresponds to TRBD1 (8 bases). Material: PBMCs. The sequence came from a human donor in good health. CDR3 loop: CASSFTGGAGANVLTF. In DNA, the CDR3 is TGCGCCAGCAGCTTCACAGGGGGGGCTGGGGCCAACGTCCTGACTTTC.